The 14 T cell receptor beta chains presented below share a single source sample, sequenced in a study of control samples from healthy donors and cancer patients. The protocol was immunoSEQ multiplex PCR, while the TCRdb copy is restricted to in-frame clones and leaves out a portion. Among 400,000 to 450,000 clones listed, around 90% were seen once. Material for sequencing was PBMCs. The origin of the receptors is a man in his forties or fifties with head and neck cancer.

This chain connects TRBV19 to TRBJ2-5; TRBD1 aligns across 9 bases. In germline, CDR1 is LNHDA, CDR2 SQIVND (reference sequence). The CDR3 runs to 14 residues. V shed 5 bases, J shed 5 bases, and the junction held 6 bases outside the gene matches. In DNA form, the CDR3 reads TGTGCCAGTAGTCAACAGGGGGCGTGGGAGACCCAGTACTTC. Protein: CASSQQGAWETQYF.

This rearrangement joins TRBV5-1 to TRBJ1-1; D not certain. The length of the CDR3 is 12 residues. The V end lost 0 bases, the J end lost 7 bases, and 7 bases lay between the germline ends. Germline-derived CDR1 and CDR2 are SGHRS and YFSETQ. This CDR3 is CASSLDQNEAFF. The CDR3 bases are TGCGCCAGCAGCTTGGACCAGAATGAAGCTTTCTTT.

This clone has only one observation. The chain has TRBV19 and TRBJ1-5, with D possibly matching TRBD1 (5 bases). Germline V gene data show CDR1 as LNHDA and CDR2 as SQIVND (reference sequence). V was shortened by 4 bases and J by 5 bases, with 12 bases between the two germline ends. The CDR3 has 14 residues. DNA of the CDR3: TGTGCCAGTAGTAACAGGCTACAGGATCAGCCCCAGCATTTT. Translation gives CASSNRLQDQPQHF. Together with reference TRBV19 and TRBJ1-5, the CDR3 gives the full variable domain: DGGITQSPKYLFRKEGQNVTLSCEQNLNHDAMYWYRQDPGQGLRLIYYSQIVNDFQKGDIAEGYSVSREKKESFPLTVTSAQKNPTAFYLCASSNRLQDQPQHFGDGTRLSIL.

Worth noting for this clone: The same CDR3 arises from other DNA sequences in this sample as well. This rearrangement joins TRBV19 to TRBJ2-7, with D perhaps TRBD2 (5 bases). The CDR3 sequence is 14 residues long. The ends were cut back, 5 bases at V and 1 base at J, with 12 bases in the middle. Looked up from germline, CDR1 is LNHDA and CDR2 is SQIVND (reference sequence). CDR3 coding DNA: TGTGCCAGTAGTCCCGGACTTGGATCCTACGAGCAGTACTTC. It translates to CASSPGLGSYEQYF.

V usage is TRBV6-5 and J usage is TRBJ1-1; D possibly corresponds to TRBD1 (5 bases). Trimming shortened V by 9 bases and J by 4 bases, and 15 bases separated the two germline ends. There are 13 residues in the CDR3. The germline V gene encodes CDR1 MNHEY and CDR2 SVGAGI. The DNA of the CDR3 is TGTGCCAGTCTCAGGGAACGTAGCACTGAAGCTTTCTTT. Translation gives CASLRERSTEAFF.

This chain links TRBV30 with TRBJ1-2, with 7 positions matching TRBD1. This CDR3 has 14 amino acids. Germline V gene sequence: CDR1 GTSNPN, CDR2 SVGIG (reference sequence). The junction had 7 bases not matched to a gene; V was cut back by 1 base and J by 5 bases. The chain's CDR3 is CAWSATGFGYGYTF. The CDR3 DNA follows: TGTGCCTGGAGTGCGACAGGGTTTGGGTATGGCTACACCTTC.

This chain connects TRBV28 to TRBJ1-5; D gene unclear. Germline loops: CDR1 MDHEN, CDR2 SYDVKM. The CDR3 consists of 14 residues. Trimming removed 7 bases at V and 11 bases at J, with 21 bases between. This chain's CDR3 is CASTLERIPSAQHF. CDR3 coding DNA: TGTGCCAGCACTCTAGAGCGTATACCGAGCGCCCAGCATTTT.

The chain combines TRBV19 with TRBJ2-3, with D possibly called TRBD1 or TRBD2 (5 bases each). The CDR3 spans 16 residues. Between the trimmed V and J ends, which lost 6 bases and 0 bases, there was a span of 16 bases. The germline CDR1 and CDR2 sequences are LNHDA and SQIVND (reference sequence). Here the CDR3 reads CASRFYGTSSTDTQYF. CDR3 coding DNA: TGTGCCAGTAGATTCTACGGGACGTCTAGCACAGATACGCAGTATTTT.

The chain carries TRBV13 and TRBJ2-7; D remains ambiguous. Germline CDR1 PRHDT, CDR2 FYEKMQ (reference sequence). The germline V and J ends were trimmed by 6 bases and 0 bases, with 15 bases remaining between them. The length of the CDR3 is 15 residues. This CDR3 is CASSYGRSDSYEQYF. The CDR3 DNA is TGTGCCAGCAGTTATGGACGGTCGGACTCCTACGAGCAGTACTTC.

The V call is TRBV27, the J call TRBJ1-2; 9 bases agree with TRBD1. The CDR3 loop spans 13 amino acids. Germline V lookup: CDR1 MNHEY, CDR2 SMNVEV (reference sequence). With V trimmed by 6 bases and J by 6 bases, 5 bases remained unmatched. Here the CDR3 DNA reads TGTGCCAGCAGGGACAGGGGTTGGGATGGCTACACCTTC. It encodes CASRDRGWDGYTF.

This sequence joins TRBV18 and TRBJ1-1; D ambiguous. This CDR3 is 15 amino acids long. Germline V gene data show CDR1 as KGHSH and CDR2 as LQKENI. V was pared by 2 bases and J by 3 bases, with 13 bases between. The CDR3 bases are TGTGCCAGCTCACCAAATCAGTGGGAGCACACTGAAGCTTTCTTT. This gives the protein CASSPNQWEHTEAFF. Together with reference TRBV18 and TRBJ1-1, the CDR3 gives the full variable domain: NAGVMQNPRHLVRRRGQEARLRCSPMKGHSHVYWYRQLPEEGLKFMVYLQKENIIDESGMPKERFSAEFPKEGPSILRIQQVVRGDSAAYFCASSPNQWEHTEAFFGQGTRLTVV.

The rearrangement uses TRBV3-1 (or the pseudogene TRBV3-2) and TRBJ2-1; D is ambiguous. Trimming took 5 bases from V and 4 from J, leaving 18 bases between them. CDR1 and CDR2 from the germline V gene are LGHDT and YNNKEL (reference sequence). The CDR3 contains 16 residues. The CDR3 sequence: CASSSGLRFVYNEQFF. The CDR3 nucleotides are TGTGCCAGCAGCTCCGGTCTAAGGTTCGTATACAATGAGCAGTTCTTC.

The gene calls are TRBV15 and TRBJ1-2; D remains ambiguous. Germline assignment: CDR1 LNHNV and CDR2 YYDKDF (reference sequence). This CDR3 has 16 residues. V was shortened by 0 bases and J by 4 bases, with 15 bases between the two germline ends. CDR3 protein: CATSRDREGPTYGYTF. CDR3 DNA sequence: TGTGCCACCAGCAGAGACCGGGAAGGGCCTACCTATGGCTACACCTTC.

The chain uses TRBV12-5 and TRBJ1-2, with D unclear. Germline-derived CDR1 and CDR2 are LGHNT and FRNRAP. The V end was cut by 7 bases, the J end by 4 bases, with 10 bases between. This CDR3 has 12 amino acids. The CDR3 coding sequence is TGTGCTAGTGAGGCAGCCGTCTATGGCTACACCTTC. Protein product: CASEAAVYGYTF.